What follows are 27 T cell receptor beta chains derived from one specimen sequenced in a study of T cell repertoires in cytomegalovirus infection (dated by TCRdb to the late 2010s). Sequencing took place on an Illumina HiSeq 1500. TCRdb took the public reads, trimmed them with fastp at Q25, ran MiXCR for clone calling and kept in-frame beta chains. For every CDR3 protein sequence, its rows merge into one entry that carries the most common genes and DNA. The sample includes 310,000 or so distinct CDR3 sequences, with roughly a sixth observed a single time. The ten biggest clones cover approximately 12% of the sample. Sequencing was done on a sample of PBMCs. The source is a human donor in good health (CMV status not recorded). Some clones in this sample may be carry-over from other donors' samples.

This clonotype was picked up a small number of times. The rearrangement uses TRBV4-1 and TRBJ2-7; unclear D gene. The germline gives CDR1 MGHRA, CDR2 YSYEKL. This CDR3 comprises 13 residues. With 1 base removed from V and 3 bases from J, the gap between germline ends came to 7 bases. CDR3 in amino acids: CASSQVGHYEQYF. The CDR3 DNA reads TGCGCCAGCAGCCAAGTCGGGCACTACGAGCAGTACTTC.

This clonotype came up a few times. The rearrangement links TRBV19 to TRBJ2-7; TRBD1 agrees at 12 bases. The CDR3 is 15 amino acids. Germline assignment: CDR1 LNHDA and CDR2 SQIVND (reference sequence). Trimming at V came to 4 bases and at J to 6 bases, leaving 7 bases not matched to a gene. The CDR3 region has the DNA TGTGCCAGTAGTACTATGGGACAGGGGGCGTCCGAGCAGTACTTC. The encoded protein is CASSTMGQGASEQYF.

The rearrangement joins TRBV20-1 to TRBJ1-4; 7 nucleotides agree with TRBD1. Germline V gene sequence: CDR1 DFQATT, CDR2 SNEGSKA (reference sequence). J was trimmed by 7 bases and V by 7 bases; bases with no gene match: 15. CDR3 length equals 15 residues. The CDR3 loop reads CSVTPGAGGSEKLFF. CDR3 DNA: TGCAGTGTCACACCGGGCGCAGGGGGGAGTGAAAAACTGTTTTTT.

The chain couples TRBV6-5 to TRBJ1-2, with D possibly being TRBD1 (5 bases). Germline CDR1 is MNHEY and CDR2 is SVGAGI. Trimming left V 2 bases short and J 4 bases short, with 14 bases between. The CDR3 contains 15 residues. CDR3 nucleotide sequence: TGTGCCAGCAGTTACGGGACGCCTACCCTCTATGGCTACACCTTC. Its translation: CASSYGTPTLYGYTF.

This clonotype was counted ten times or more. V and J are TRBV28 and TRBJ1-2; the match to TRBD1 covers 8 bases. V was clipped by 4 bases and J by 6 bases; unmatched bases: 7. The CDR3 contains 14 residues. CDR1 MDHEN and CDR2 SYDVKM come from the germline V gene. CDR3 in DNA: TGTGCCAGCAGTTCAGGGGGCTGGTTCAATGGCTACACCTTC. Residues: CASSSGGWFNGYTF.

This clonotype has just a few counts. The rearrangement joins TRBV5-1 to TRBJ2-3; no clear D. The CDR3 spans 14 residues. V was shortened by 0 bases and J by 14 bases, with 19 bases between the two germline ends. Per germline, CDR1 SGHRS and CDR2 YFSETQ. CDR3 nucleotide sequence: TGCGCCAGCAGCTTGGCGGCAGACCGATCTTTGGGGTATTTT. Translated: CASSLAADRSLGYF. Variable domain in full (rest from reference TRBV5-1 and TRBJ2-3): KAGVTQTPRYLIKTRGQQVTLSCSPISGHRSVSWYQQTPGQGLQFLFEYFSETQRNKGNFPGRFSGRQFSNSRSEMNVSTLELGDSALYLCASSLAADRSLGYFGPGTRLTVL.

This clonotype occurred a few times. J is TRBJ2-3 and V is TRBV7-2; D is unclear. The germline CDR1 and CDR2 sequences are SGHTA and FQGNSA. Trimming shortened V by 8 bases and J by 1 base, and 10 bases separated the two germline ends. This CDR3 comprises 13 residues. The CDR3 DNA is TGTGCCAGCCATTCGCCCGGCACAGATACGCAGTATTTT. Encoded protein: CASHSPGTDTQYF.

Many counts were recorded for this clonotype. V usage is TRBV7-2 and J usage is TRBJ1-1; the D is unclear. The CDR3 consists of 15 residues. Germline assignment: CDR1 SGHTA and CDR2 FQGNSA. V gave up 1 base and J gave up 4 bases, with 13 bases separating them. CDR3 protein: CASSLDSKLGTEAFF. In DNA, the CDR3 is TGTGCCAGCAGCTTAGACTCGAAATTGGGCACTGAAGCTTTCTTT.

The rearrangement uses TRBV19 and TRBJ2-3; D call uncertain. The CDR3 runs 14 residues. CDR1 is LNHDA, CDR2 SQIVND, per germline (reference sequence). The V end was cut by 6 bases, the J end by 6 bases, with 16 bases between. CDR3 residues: CASSTEIRRDTQYF. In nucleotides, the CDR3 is TGTGCCAGTAGCACTGAGATCCGGCGGGATACGCAGTATTTT.

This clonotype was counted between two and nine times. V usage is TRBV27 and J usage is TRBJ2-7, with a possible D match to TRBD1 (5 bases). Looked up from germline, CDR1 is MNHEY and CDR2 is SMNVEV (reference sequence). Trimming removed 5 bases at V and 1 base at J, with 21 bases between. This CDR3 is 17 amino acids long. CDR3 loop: CASSQRIAGSESYEQYF. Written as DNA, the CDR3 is TGTGCCAGCAGTCAGAGGATAGCAGGGTCAGAATCCTACGAGCAGTACTTC.

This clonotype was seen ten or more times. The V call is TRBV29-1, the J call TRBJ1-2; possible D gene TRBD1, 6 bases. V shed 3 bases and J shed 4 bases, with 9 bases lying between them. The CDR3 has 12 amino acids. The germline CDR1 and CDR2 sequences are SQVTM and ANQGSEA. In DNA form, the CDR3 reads TGCAGCGTTGAGGTGGGGGCCTATGGCTACACCTTC. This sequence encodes CSVEVGAYGYTF.

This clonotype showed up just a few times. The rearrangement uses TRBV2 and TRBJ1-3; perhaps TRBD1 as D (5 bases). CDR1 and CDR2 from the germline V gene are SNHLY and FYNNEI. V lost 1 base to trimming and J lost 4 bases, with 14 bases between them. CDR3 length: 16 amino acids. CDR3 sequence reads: CASSEGRVVRGNTIYF. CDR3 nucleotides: TGTGCCAGCAGTGAAGGCAGGGTTGTCCGGGGAAACACCATATATTTT.

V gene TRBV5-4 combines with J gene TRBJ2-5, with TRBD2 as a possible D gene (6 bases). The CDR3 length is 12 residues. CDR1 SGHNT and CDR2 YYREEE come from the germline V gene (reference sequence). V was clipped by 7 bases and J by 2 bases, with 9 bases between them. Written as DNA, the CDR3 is TGTGCCAGCGGGGGGAGTCAAGAGACCCAGTACTTC. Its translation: CASGGSQETQYF. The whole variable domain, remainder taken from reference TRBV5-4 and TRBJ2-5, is ETGVTQSPTHLIKTRGQQVTLRCSSQSGHNTVSWYQQALGQGPQFIFQYYREEENGRGNFPPRFSGLQFPNYSSELNVNALELDDSALYLCASGGSQETQYFGPGTRLLVL.

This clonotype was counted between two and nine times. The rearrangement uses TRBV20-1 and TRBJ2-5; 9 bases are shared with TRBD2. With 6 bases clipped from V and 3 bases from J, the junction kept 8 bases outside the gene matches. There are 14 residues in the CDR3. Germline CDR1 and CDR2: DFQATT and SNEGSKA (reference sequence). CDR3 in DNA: TGCAGTGCCGATTTAGCGGGGGTAGAAGAGACCCAGTACTTC. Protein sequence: CSADLAGVEETQYF.

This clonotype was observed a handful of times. The DNA of the CDR3 is TGTGCCACCAGCAGAGATCGAGGGCTCGTTAATTCACCCCTCCACTTT. Translating it yields CATSRDRGLVNSPLHF. The rearrangement links TRBV15 to TRBJ1-6; D uncertain. Between the trimmed V and J ends, which lost 0 bases and 6 bases, there was a span of 12 bases. Germline CDR1 and CDR2: LNHNV and YYDKDF (reference sequence). The CDR3 extends over 16 amino acids. The full variable domain, with the rest looked up from reference TRBV15 and TRBJ1-6, is DAMVIQNPRYQVTQFGKPVTLSCSQTLNHNVMYWYQQKSSQAPKLLFHYYDKDFNNEADTPDNFQSRRPNTSFCFLDIRSPGLGDTAMYLCATSRDRGLVNSPLHFGNGTRLTVT.

The CDR3 region has the DNA TGCGCCAGCAGCTTGGATGGGAGGCAAAACATTCAGTACTTC. Amino acids: CASSLDGRQNIQYF. The chain recombines TRBV5-1 with TRBJ2-4; D is perhaps TRBD2 (6 bases). V was clipped by 0 bases and J by 5 bases, with 9 bases between them. Germline loops: CDR1 SGHRS, CDR2 YFSETQ. The CDR3 runs 14 residues. Variable domain in full (rest from reference TRBV5-1 and TRBJ2-4): KAGVTQTPRYLIKTRGQQVTLSCSPISGHRSVSWYQQTPGQGLQFLFEYFSETQRNKGNFPGRFSGRQFSNSRSEMNVSTLELGDSALYLCASSLDGRQNIQYFGAGTRLSVL.

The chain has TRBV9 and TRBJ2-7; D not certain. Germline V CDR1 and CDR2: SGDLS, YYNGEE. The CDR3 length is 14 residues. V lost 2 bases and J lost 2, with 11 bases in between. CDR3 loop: CASSVTATTYEQYF. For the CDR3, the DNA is TGTGCCAGCAGCGTTACCGCTACCACCTACGAGCAGTACTTC.

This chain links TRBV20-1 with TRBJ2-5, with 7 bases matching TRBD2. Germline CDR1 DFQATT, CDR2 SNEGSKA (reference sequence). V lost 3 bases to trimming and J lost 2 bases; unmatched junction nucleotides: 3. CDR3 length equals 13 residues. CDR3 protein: CSASWGGQETQYF. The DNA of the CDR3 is TGCAGTGCTAGTTGGGGGGGACAAGAGACCCAGTACTTC.

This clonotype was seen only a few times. CDR3 DNA: TGTGCCAGCAGTCCCCCATTGCTCCAAGAGACCCAGTACTTC. This encodes CASSPPLLQETQYF. The chain has TRBV12-3 or TRBV12-4 and TRBJ2-5; D is undetermined. V lost 5 bases to trimming and J lost 1 base, with 11 bases between them. The CDR3 sequence is 14 residues long.

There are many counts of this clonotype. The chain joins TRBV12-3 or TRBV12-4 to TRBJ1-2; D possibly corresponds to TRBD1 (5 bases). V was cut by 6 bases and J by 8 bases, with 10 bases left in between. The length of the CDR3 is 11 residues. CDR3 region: CASRGEGGYTF. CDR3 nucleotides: TGTGCCAGCAGAGGGGAGGGCGGCTACACCTTC.

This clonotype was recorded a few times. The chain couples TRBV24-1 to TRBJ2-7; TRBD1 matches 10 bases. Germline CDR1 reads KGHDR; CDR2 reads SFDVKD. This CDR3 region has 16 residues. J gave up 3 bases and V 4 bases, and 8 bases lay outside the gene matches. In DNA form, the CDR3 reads TGTGCCACCAGTGAACTTACTGGACAGGGGGACTACGAGCAGTACTTC. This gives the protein CATSELTGQGDYEQYF.

This CDR3 reads CASSLQVTNSPLHF. As DNA, the CDR3 is TGTGCCAGCAGTCTTCAGGTGACGAATTCACCCCTCCACTTT. V is TRBV6-6 and J is TRBJ1-6; D uncertain. This CDR3 is built from 14 residues. Deletions cut 5 bases from V and 7 bases from J, with 12 bases between. Germline V lookup: CDR1 MNHNY, CDR2 SVGAGI (reference sequence).

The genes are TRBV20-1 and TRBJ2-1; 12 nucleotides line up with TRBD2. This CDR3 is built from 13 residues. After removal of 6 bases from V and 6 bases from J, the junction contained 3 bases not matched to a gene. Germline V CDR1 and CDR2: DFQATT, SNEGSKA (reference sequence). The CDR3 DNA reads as TGCAGTGCCCAGACTAGCGGGGGCAATGAGCAGTTCTTC. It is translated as CSAQTSGGNEQFF.

CDR3 protein: CASSLIRQGYQPQHF. The CDR3 DNA reads as TGTGCCAGCAGTTTAATCCGACAGGGCTATCAGCCCCAGCATTTT. The V and J genes are TRBV28 and TRBJ1-5; 7 positions match TRBD1. V lost 2 bases and J lost 5; bases outside the gene matches: 6. The germline V gene encodes CDR1 MDHEN and CDR2 SYDVKM. The CDR3 consists of 15 residues.

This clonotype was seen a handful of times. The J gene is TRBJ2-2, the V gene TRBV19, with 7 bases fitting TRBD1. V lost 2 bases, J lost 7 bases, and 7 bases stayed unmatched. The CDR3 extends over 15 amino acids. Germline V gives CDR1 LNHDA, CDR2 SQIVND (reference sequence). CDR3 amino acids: CASSIYRQGGGELFF. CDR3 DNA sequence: TGTGCCAGTAGTATATACCGACAGGGTGGCGGGGAGCTGTTTTTT.

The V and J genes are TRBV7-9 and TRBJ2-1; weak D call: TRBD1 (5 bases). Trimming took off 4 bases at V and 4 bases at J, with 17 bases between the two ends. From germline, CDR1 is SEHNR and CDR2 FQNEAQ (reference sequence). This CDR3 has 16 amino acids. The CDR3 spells CASSSTDSDKYNEQFF. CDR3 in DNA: TGTGCCAGCAGCTCCACAGACAGTGACAAGTACAATGAGCAGTTCTTC.

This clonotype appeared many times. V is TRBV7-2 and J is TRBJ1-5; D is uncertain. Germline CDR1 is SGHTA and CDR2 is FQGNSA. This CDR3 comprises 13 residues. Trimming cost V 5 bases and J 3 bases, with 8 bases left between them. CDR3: CASSVTYNQPQHF. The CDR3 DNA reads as TGTGCCAGCAGCGTGACCTACAATCAGCCCCAGCATTTT.